This T cell receptor (beta chain) comes out of a study of T cells in Graves' hyperthyroidism and ophthalmopathy (dated by TCRdb to between 2018 and 2020). Regarding the study in general: Peripheral blood was sampled at the time of initial diagnosis, prior to any treatment. Following sampling, methimazole starting at 30 mg daily was given to hyperthyroidism patients, and high-dose intravenous methylprednisolone was given to ophthalmopathy patients. In addition, the study compared T-cell repertoires in thyroid tissue and in blood from roughly six Graves' hyperthyroidism patients. TCR V-J signatures able to tell the groups apart were searched for in a discovery cohort of 90 to 100 patients, of whom around 42 had Graves' ophthalmopathy and around 56 had stable Graves' hyperthyroidism. Prospective prediction of ophthalmopathy was tested in an independent validation cohort of some 20 hyperthyroidism patients and around 16 patients who later progressed to ophthalmopathy. According to the paper, TCR Vbeta CDR3 sequencing was carried out on some 130 peripheral blood samples, which came from 40 to 45 ophthalmopathy, fewer than 80 hyperthyroidism and about 17 progressor patients. The roughly 90 discovery patients were divided at random into training and test sets in a 7:3 ratio.

Beyond this particular receptor, the publication reports: In cross-validation, a model built on a 13 V-J signature told ophthalmopathy apart from stable hyperthyroidism with approximately 91% sensitivity and approximately 81% specificity, and in testing the same model reached 80%/75%. During validation, the model predicted progression to ophthalmopathy a median of about 6.3 months ahead of onset, with more than 55% sensitivity and 72.22% specificity. Sample size was not statistically predetermined, and investigators were not blinded to group allocation. Most expanded thyroid clonotypes (frequency above 0.001) were also detected in blood, a finding suggesting that blood repertoires may reflect thyroid immune responses.

On this clonotype itself: The antigen it recognizes is unknown. Base qualities are missing; no much larger clone stands one base away.

A patient counted as having stable Graves' hyperthyroidism if no progression to ophthalmopathy occurred over 18 months of follow-up. Hyperthyroidism patients were newly diagnosed, with disease duration under 2 months, and aged 18 to 65 years. Patients with uncontrolled infections, other autoimmune diseases, pregnancy or lactation were excluded. Clinical symptoms, serum thyroxine and TRAb, thyroid ultrasound, and orbital computed tomography formed the basis for the diagnoses. Ficoll-Paque density gradient centrifugation was used to isolate PBMCs from approximately 10 ml of fresh peripheral blood. Total RNA was extracted using Trizol reagent, and RNA quality was assessed on an Agilent 2100 Bioanalyzer. The TCR beta CDR3 regions were amplified from RNA transcripts. A first-round RT-PCR of the TCR CDR3 used the HTBI primer set with the Qiagen OneStep RT-PCR kit. The libraries were constructed in a second round of multiplex PCR and then size-selected and purified. Libraries were sequenced paired-end with 100 bp reads on an Illumina HiSeq2000. The authors processed their data as follows. SOAPnuke was used to process the raw data, removing reads that contained adapters or uncalled bases, had a mean Phred below 15, or lacked an exact match to the constant primer or identifier. COPE v1.2.5 was used to merge the high-quality paired reads, and each unique nucleotide sequence was defined as a clonotype. MiTCR v1.1 was used to align the clonotypes against IMGT TRBV, TRBD and TRBJ reference segments. The analysis included only V-J combinations with a frequency above 0.0001, which together covered roughly 99% of the repertoires. The TCS score was defined as the ratio of F50 (clonal expansion) to E x V (chaos), calculated using BLOSUM62-based TCRdist between CDR3 peptides within each V-J. Welch's t-statistics and random forest reduced fewer than 600 V-J features to 10 to 15, which were used in a naive Bayes classifier (R e1071). The Morisita-Horn index was used to measure how similar the thyroid and blood repertoires were. TCRdb reran the public reads through fastp at Q25 and MiXCR, keeping productive beta chains. Each record represents a unique CDR3 protein, reported with the most common genes and DNA among its rows. TCRdb, not the authors, supplied the V and J calls. The sample records about 840,000 distinct CDR3 sequences, 38% of which are singletons. The biggest ten clones account for over 8% of the sample.

At the junction V is shortened by 4 bases and J by 4 bases, with 13 bases in between. The CDR3, from cysteine to phenylalanine, totals 14 residues. Only the CDR3 region is kept as DNA, spanning 42 bases read in frame from base 1. CDR1 is given as LGHNA and CDR2 as YNFKEQ, both from the germline V gene. Sequenced material: blood. This TCR was recovered from a man younger than 30 with Graves' hyperthyroidism. The chain is encoded by TRBV4-2 joined to TRBJ1-1; the D gene assignment is ambiguous. The CDR3 protein sequence reads: CASSRENMRTEAFF. The nucleotide sequence is given as TGTGCCAGCAGCCGGGAGAATATGCGCACTGAAGCTTTCTTT.